Shown below are 11 T cell receptor beta chains from a single sample sequenced in a study of T cells after yellow fever vaccination. One entry per CDR3 protein, called by TCRdb with MiXCR from the 5' RACE reads. The data contain a few hundred thousand distinct CDR3 sequences, over 10% of them singletons. This material consisted of CD4+ T cells sorted from PBMCs, taken 45 days after the yellow fever booster vaccination. These receptors originate from a man aged 25-45 years who received the YFV17D yellow fever vaccine.

Only a few counts were recorded for this clonotype. The chain joins TRBV6-5 to TRBJ2-5, with D unresolved. Germline V gene sequence: CDR1 MNHEY, CDR2 SVGAGI. CDR3 size: 15 residues. V dropped 0 bases and J dropped 5 bases, with 13 bases sitting between them. The CDR3 region is CASSYSWASQETQYF. The CDR3 DNA is TGTGCCAGCAGTTACTCGTGGGCTAGTCAGGAGACCCAGTACTTC.

This clonotype was seen only a few times. The chain carries TRBV5-1 and TRBJ2-1, with TRBD1 matching over 8 bases. The CDR3 extends over 15 amino acids. The junction had 2 bases not matched to a gene; V was cut back by 3 bases and J by 0 bases. CDR1 and CDR2 (germline): SGHRS, YFSETQ. CDR3 residues: CASSWGTGSYNEQFF. The CDR3 region has the DNA TGCGCCAGCAGCTGGGGGACAGGCTCCTACAATGAGCAGTTCTTC. Filled out from reference TRBV5-1 and TRBJ2-1, the complete variable domain reads KAGVTQTPRYLIKTRGQQVTLSCSPISGHRSVSWYQQTPGQGLQFLFEYFSETQRNKGNFPGRFSGRQFSNSRSEMNVSTLELGDSALYLCASSWGTGSYNEQFFGPGTRLTVL.

The rearrangement joins TRBV12-3 or TRBV12-4 to TRBJ2-1; D may be TRBD2 (6 bases). Trimming shortened V by 6 bases and J by 0 bases, and 15 bases separated the two germline ends. CDR3 length equals 16 residues. CDR3 bases: TGTGCCAGCAGACTCCGGGACTCAAGCTCCTACAATGAGCAGTTCTTC. Encoded protein: CASRLRDSSSYNEQFF.

The V gene is TRBV7-8, the J gene TRBJ1-3; TRBD1 is a possible D gene (5 bases). CDR3 size: 13 residues. Germline values: CDR1 SGHVS, CDR2 FQNEAQ. Deletions cut 0 bases from V and 7 bases from J, with 7 bases between. The CDR3 sequence is CASSLARGNTIYF. Written as DNA, the CDR3 is TGTGCCAGCAGCTTAGCGCGGGGGAACACCATATATTTT.

The chain has TRBV6-1 and TRBJ2-7, with TRBD2 matching 8 bases. With 4 bases clipped from V and 7 bases from J, the junction kept 9 bases outside the gene matches. Germline V gene data show CDR1 as MNHNS and CDR2 as SASEGT. The CDR3 runs 14 residues. The CDR3 DNA follows: TGTGCCAGCAGTGGAGGACTAGCCCCGGGGGAGCAGTACTTC. Translated: CASSGGLAPGEQYF.

A few counts support this clonotype. This chain links TRBV20-1 with TRBJ1-5; D ambiguous. Germline V CDR1 and CDR2: DFQATT, SNEGSKA (reference sequence). Trimming removed 5 bases at V and 0 bases at J, with 14 bases between. This CDR3 comprises 15 residues. The CDR3 here is CSAGNGDNSNQPQHF. In DNA, the CDR3 is TGCAGTGCTGGCAATGGAGACAATAGCAATCAGCCCCAGCATTTT.

This clonotype was seen more than once but under ten times. This sequence joins TRBV7-2 and TRBJ2-3, with D perhaps TRBD2 (5 bases). The CDR3 has 13 residues. The germline V gene has CDR1 SGHTA and CDR2 FQGNSA. Trimming shortened V by 6 bases and J by 2 bases, and 9 bases separated the two germline ends. The CDR3 DNA reads as TGTGCCAGCAGACTGGGAGCCACAGATACGCAGTATTTT. Amino acids: CASRLGATDTQYF.

In regard to this clonotype: The junction departs from germline at one end; a sequencing error may be responsible. The chain employs TRBV7-9 and TRBJ2-2; a weak D match, TRBD1 (5 bases). This CDR3 is built from 15 residues. Per germline, CDR1 SEHNR and CDR2 FQNEAQ (reference sequence). The CDR3 bases are TGTCCCAGCAGCTTGAGAGACAGACTTACCGGGGAGCTGTTTTTT. Translated, it gives CPSSLRDRLTGELFF.

To note about this clonotype: Lacking the conserved final phenylalanine or tryptophan, this CDR3 likely reflects a read error. V usage is TRBV27 and J usage is TRBJ2-3; TRBD1 agrees at 7 bases. This CDR3 contains 14 residues. The germline CDR1 and CDR2 sequences are MNHEY and SMNVEV (reference sequence). V dropped 7 bases and J dropped 2; count of bases not matched to a gene: 6. The CDR3 here is CASKRQGPTDTQYS. For the CDR3, the DNA is TGTGCCAGCAAGAGACAGGGACCCACAGATACGCAGTATTCT.

This clonotype was seen more than once but under ten times. The chain has TRBV20-1 and TRBJ1-1, with a possible D match to TRBD1 (5 bases). Trimming left V 6 bases short and J 4 bases short, with 15 bases between. The CDR3 is 13 residues long. Looked up from germline, CDR1 is DFQATT and CDR2 is SNEGSKA (reference sequence). The CDR3 DNA follows: TGCAGTGCAACCCAACCCGGGGGCACTGAAGCTTTCTTT. It codes for CSATQPGGTEAFF.

V gene TRBV20-1 combines with J gene TRBJ2-7; 9 nucleotides align to TRBD1. The CDR3 extends over 16 amino acids. Germline CDR1 and CDR2: DFQATT and SNEGSKA (reference sequence). J gave up 5 bases and V 7 bases, and 18 bases lay outside the gene matches. This CDR3 reads CSVLSQAGTGQNEQYF. The CDR3 coding sequence is TGCAGTGTCCTCTCCCAGGCCGGGACAGGGCAAAACGAGCAGTACTTC.